Below, one TCR beta chain is given with its context. Other DNA sequences in the same sample also yield this CDR3. The protocol was immunoSEQ multiplex PCR, while the TCRdb copy is restricted to in-frame clones and leaves out a portion. This sample has 150,000 to 200,000 clones, with roughly 80% found just once. This sample stems from a study of blood T cell repertoires in COVID-19. Recruited during active infection, patients (from Seattle) were subsequently followed longitudinally. Looked up from germline, CDR1 is SGDLS and CDR2 is YYNGEE. The CDR3 has 14 amino acids. V was trimmed by 0 bases and J by 1 base, leaving 6 bases between them.

The sample consisted of peripheral blood. V gene TRBV9 combines with J gene TRBJ2-3, with a tentative D call TRBD2 (6 bases). The origin of this receptor is a woman in her seventies with COVID-19, enrolled during active disease. CDR3 coding DNA: TGTGCCAGCAGCGTAGCTAGCGGCACAGATACGCAGTATTTT. This encodes CASSVASGTDTQYF.